The 32 T cell receptor beta chains presented below share a single source sample, sequenced in a study of B cell selection in AIRE deficiency. The protocol was immunoSEQ multiplex PCR, while the TCRdb copy is restricted to in-frame clones and leaves out a portion. The sample shows 28,000 or so clones, over 80% of them seen only once. Regulatory T cells were sorted as CD4+CD25hiCD127low/negative cells. Sequencing input: CD4+CD25+ Tregs sorted from PBMCs. The receptor set was obtained from a human donor in good health.

The chain combines TRBV5-1 with TRBJ2-3; TRBD2 aligns across 10 bases. From germline, CDR1 is SGHRS and CDR2 YFSETQ. V lost 3 bases and J lost 3; bases outside the gene matches: 4. The CDR3 spans 15 residues. DNA of the CDR3: TGCGCCAGCAGCTCGAGCGGGGGGGCGACAGATACGCAGTATTTT. Its translation is CASSSSGGATDTQYF.

The chain employs TRBV2 and TRBJ1-1, with 8 bases that match TRBD1. Germline loops: CDR1 SNHLY, CDR2 FYNNEI. This CDR3 has 15 amino acids. Unmatched junction bases numbered 6, after V lost 6 bases and J lost 0 bases. The DNA for the CDR3 is TGTGCCAGCAGCGGACAGGGCCGTTTGAACACTGAAGCTTTCTTT. It yields the protein CASSGQGRLNTEAFF.

The chain couples TRBV27 to TRBJ1-2; TRBD1 might be the D (6 bases). CDR1 is MNHEY and CDR2 is SMNVEV in the germline V gene (reference sequence). The V gene lost 0 bases and the J gene lost 4 bases, with 18 bases spanning the gap. The CDR3 totals 17 residues. This chain's CDR3 is CASSLSSNWDKSYGYTF. DNA of the CDR3: TGTGCCAGCAGTTTATCTTCGAACTGGGACAAGTCCTATGGCTACACCTTC.

CDR3 amino acids: CASSLAGALYNEQFF. CDR3 nucleotides: TGTGCCAGCAGCTTGGCAGGGGCGCTTTACAATGAGCAGTTCTTC. J is TRBJ2-1 and V is TRBV5-6; possible D gene TRBD1, 6 bases. From germline, CDR1 is SGHDT and CDR2 YYEEEE. There are 15 residues in the CDR3. The V end lost 0 bases, the J end lost 4 bases, and 11 bases lay between the germline ends.

This clone was seen more than once but under ten times. This sequence joins TRBV19 and TRBJ1-2; a possible D gene is TRBD1 (6 bases). Trimming pared 6 bases from V and 4 bases from J, leaving 12 bases between. CDR1 and CDR2 (germline): LNHDA, SQIVND (reference sequence). This CDR3 spans 13 amino acids. CDR3 sequence (DNA): TGTGCCAGTAGAAGAGGACAGATCTATGGCTACACCTTC. Its translation: CASRRGQIYGYTF. The full variable domain, completed using reference TRBV19 and TRBJ1-2, is DGGITQSPKYLFRKEGQNVTLSCEQNLNHDAMYWYRQDPGQGLRLIYYSQIVNDFQKGDIAEGYSVSREKKESFPLTVTSAQKNPTAFYLCASRRGQIYGYTFGSGTRLTVV.

This clone was seen once. V usage is TRBV5-6 and J usage is TRBJ2-1, with no clear D. The CDR3 loop spans 12 amino acids. Germline lookup yields CDR1 SGHDT and CDR2 YYEEEE. The V end lost 0 bases, the J end lost 7 bases, and 5 bases lay between the germline ends. The CDR3 DNA reads as TGTGCCAGCAGCTTGGGAGCGAATGAGCAGTTCTTC. Its protein is CASSLGANEQFF.

The chain employs TRBV19 and TRBJ1-5; 7 positions agree with TRBD1. Germline CDR1 is LNHDA and CDR2 is SQIVND (reference sequence). V shed 11 bases and J 0 bases; nucleotides not matched to a gene: 10. This CDR3 spans 15 amino acids. CDR3 DNA: TGTGCCTCAAAGGGCGGGACAGCTAGCAATCAGCCCCAGCATTTT. This encodes CASKGGTASNQPQHF.

The chain links TRBV10-1 to TRBJ1-6; 11 bases are shared with TRBD1. This CDR3 is 16 amino acids long. Germline V lookup: CDR1 WNHNN, CDR2 SYGVQD (reference sequence). The trim removed 0 bases at V and 6 bases at J, leaving 1 base unmatched. CDR3 bases: TGCGCCAGCAGTGAGTCGGGGACAGGGGGTAATTCACCCCTCCACTTT. This codes for CASSESGTGGNSPLHF.

V usage is TRBV19 and J usage is TRBJ2-1, with 13 bases identical to TRBD2. Germline assignment: CDR1 LNHDA and CDR2 SQIVND (reference sequence). The CDR3 has 15 amino acids. After removal of 4 bases from V and 7 bases from J, the junction contained 4 bases not matched to a gene. The CDR3 loop reads CASSTRTSGGNEQFF. CDR3 nucleotides: TGTGCCAGTAGTACCCGGACTAGCGGGGGTAATGAGCAGTTCTTC.

The rearrangement uses TRBV28 and TRBJ2-3; 12 bases match TRBD2. This CDR3 contains 16 residues. Germline loops: CDR1 MDHEN, CDR2 SYDVKM. Unmatched junction bases numbered 9, after V lost 6 bases and J lost 5 bases. The CDR3 region is CASSTLAGGKGDTQYF. CDR3 DNA: TGTGCCAGCAGCACCCTAGCGGGGGGGAAGGGAGATACGCAGTATTTT.

The J gene is TRBJ2-5, the V gene TRBV7-5; the table gives TRBD2 as D, unverified against the DNA. TRBV7-5 represents a pseudogene. The CDR3 is 16 amino acids. CDR3 sequence reads: CARSLASAGGEETQYF. DNA of the CDR3: TGTGCCAGAAGCTTAGCGTCAGCGGGGGGGGAAGAGACCCAGTACTTC.

The genes are TRBV29-1 and TRBJ2-3, with 9 positions matching TRBD1. The CDR3 sequence is 17 residues long. Germline CDR1 is SQVTM and CDR2 is ANQGSEA. V gave up 1 base and J gave up 1 base; unmatched junction bases: 9. The CDR3 bases are TGCAGCGTTGAAGGGGGGCCATGGACAGGGGGCACAGATACGCAGTATTTT. Encoded protein: CSVEGGPWTGGTDTQYF.

This sequence joins TRBV6-5 and TRBJ1-1; 9 bases map to TRBD1. The CDR3 runs 14 residues. Trimming took 6 bases from V and 4 from J; bases not matched to a gene: 6. Germline loops: CDR1 MNHEY, CDR2 SVGAGI. In DNA form, the CDR3 reads TGTGCCAGCAGCACACAGGGGGCGGGCACTGAAGCTTTCTTT. Its protein is CASSTQGAGTEAFF.

The sample holds one count of this clone. The chain carries TRBV5-1 and TRBJ2-7; D is possibly TRBD1 (6 bases). The CDR3 totals 14 residues. Trimming stripped 8 bases from V and 1 base from J, with 16 bases between. Germline CDR1 reads SGHRS; CDR2 reads YFSETQ. The CDR3 here is CASLRDNGSYEQYF. As DNA, the CDR3 is TGCGCCAGTCTCCGGGACAATGGGTCCTACGAGCAGTACTTC. Full variable domain (remainder filled in from reference TRBV5-1 and TRBJ2-7): KAGVTQTPRYLIKTRGQQVTLSCSPISGHRSVSWYQQTPGQGLQFLFEYFSETQRNKGNFPGRFSGRQFSNSRSEMNVSTLELGDSALYLCASLRDNGSYEQYFGPGTRLTVT.

CDR3 bases: TGTGCCAGCAGCGCGACAGGGTTCGACAATGAGCAGTTCTTC. Translating gives CASSATGFDNEQFF. The chain employs TRBV11-3 and TRBJ2-1; 7 bases are shared with TRBD1. The CDR3 spans 14 residues. J gave up 5 bases and V 5 bases, and 6 bases lay outside the gene matches. The germline CDR1 and CDR2 sequences are SGHNT and YENEEA.

The genes are TRBV19 and TRBJ2-7, with D unclear. Trimming stripped 1 base from V and 2 bases from J, with 12 bases between. The CDR3 has 15 amino acids. CDR1 and CDR2 (germline): LNHDA, SQIVND (reference sequence). The CDR3 protein is CASSIAPLPAYEQYF. CDR3 coding DNA: TGTGCCAGTAGTATAGCTCCCCTCCCAGCCTACGAGCAGTACTTC.

The chain is built from TRBV2 and TRBJ1-5; 7 bases align to TRBD1. CDR1 is SNHLY, CDR2 FYNNEI, per germline. J lost 4 bases, V lost 4 bases, and 4 bases had no gene match. The CDR3 is made up of 14 amino acids. The CDR3 here is CASSADRQNQPQHF. CDR3 sequence (DNA): TGTGCCAGCAGTGCGGACAGGCAAAATCAGCCCCAGCATTTT.

V and J are TRBV7-9 and TRBJ2-1; 9 bases line up with TRBD1. The junction had 6 bases not matched to a gene; V was cut back by 4 bases and J by 8 bases. The CDR3 consists of 14 residues. Germline CDR1 and CDR2: SEHNR and FQNEAQ (reference sequence). The DNA for the CDR3 is TGTGCCAGCAGCTGGGACAGGGCGAAGTATGAGCAGTTCTTC. This codes for CASSWDRAKYEQFF.

The V call is TRBV6-6, the J call TRBJ2-5; D is possibly TRBD1 (5 bases). The length of the CDR3 is 12 residues. Germline CDR1 MNHNY, CDR2 SVGAGI (reference sequence). Deletions cut 8 bases from V and 2 bases from J, with 9 bases between. In DNA form, the CDR3 reads TGTGCCAGCTCAGGGCCGCAAGAGACCCAGTACTTC. Protein: CASSGPQETQYF.

The chain has TRBV20-1 and TRBJ1-1; D unresolved. This CDR3 has 11 amino acids. CDR1 is DFQATT and CDR2 is SNEGSKA in the germline V gene (reference sequence). V lost 3 bases and J 2 bases, leaving 4 bases between the germline ends. Here the CDR3 reads CSARLNTEAFF. The CDR3 region has the DNA TGCAGTGCTAGGTTAAACACTGAAGCTTTCTTT.

V is TRBV29-1 and J is TRBJ1-1; D is unclear. The CDR3 spans 15 residues. Trimming stripped 4 bases from V and 1 base from J, with 16 bases between. Germline CDR1 SQVTM, CDR2 ANQGSEA. The chain's CDR3 is CSVVALGRWNTEAFF. In DNA, the CDR3 is TGCAGCGTTGTGGCCCTCGGAAGGTGGAACACTGAAGCTTTCTTT.

The chain carries TRBV18 and TRBJ1-1, with a tentative D call TRBD1 (5 bases). Germline-derived CDR1 and CDR2 are KGHSH and LQKENI. This CDR3 spans 14 amino acids. Trimming removed 3 bases at V and 0 bases at J, with 8 bases between. CDR3: CASSPDSMNTEAFF. CDR3 DNA sequence: TGTGCCAGCTCACCCGACAGCATGAACACTGAAGCTTTCTTT. The full variable domain, rest sourced from reference TRBV18 and TRBJ1-1, is NAGVMQNPRHLVRRRGQEARLRCSPMKGHSHVYWYRQLPEEGLKFMVYLQKENIIDESGMPKERFSAEFPKEGPSILRIQQVVRGDSAAYFCASSPDSMNTEAFFGQGTRLTVV.

The V gene is TRBV27, the J gene TRBJ2-7, with a weak D call TRBD1 (6 bases). This CDR3 has 14 residues. Deletions cut 10 bases from V and 5 bases from J, with 21 bases between. Germline V CDR1 and CDR2: MNHEY, SMNVEV (reference sequence). The CDR3 loop reads CANKTQGLWDEQYF. The CDR3 nucleotides are TGTGCCAACAAGACGCAGGGGTTATGGGACGAGCAGTACTTC.

The chain uses TRBV2 and TRBJ2-7, with D possibly being TRBD1 (5 bases). There are 13 residues in the CDR3. Germline loops: CDR1 SNHLY, CDR2 FYNNEI. Trimming stripped 5 bases from V and 2 bases from J, with 10 bases between. CDR3 nucleotide sequence: TGTGCCAGCAGTCGGACCAGGGCCTACGAGCAGTACTTC. This translates into CASSRTRAYEQYF.

This chain connects TRBV15 to TRBJ1-1; tentatively, D is TRBD1 (5 bases). The CDR3 length is 14 residues. Between the trimmed V and J ends, which lost 9 bases and 5 bases, there was a span of 19 bases. CDR1 is LNHNV, CDR2 YYDKDF, per germline (reference sequence). DNA of the CDR3: TGTGCCACTAGTCCAGGGAGAAAGCGGACTGAAGCTTTCTTT. Protein sequence: CATSPGRKRTEAFF.

The chain joins TRBV20-1 to TRBJ1-4; no clear D gene. The germline CDR1 and CDR2 sequences are DFQATT and SNEGSKA (reference sequence). This CDR3 contains 11 residues. The V end lost 1 base, the J end lost 8 bases, and 5 bases lay between the germline ends. CDR3 in DNA: TGCAGTGCTAGAGTATTGGAAAAACTGTTTTTT. Translated: CSARVLEKLFF.

The chain recombines TRBV10-1 with TRBJ2-7; D is unclear. Trimming cost V 6 bases and J 5 bases, with 17 bases left between them. This CDR3 comprises 14 residues. Germline CDR1 and CDR2: WNHNN and SYGVQD (reference sequence). CDR3 amino acids: CASSELGRPHEQYF. The CDR3 nucleotides read TGCGCCAGCAGCGAGCTGGGCAGGCCCCACGAGCAGTACTTC.

The rearrangement links TRBV5-4 to TRBJ2-7; D may correspond to TRBD1 or TRBD2 (5 bases each). Trimming took 4 bases from V and 3 from J, leaving 20 bases between them. The CDR3 contains 16 residues. Germline lookup yields CDR1 SGHNT and CDR2 YYREEE (reference sequence). The CDR3, as DNA: TGTGCCAGCAGCGGAGATGAACTGGGACGGGGCTACGAGCAGTACTTC. This codes for CASSGDELGRGYEQYF.

The chain is built from TRBV18 and TRBJ1-2, with D perhaps TRBD1 (6 bases). V gave up 2 bases and J gave up 3 bases, with 7 bases separating them. CDR3 length: 13 amino acids. The V gene's germline CDR1 is KGHSH and CDR2 LQKENI. CDR3 nucleotide sequence: TGTGCCAGCTCACCAGCAGGGGACTATGGCTACACCTTC. Protein product: CASSPAGDYGYTF.

This chain connects TRBV29-1 to TRBJ1-2; TRBD1 is a possible D gene (5 bases). CDR1 and CDR2 from the germline V gene are SQVTM and ANQGSEA. V was cut by 2 bases and J by 4 bases, with 17 bases left in between. This CDR3 is built from 15 residues. The CDR3 DNA sequence: TGCAGCGTTGAAACCGGGACCAAAGGTGGCTATGGCTACACCTTC. Translation: CSVETGTKGGYGYTF.

V usage is TRBV13 and J usage is TRBJ2-5; 12 nucleotides line up with TRBD1. The J call may be wrong; the DNA end is better matched by TRBJ2-7. The germline CDR1 and CDR2 sequences are PRHDT and FYEKMQ (reference sequence). The CDR3 sequence is 17 residues long. For the CDR3, the DNA is TGTGCCAGCAGCGGGACGGGACAGGGGGCGTTAGTCTACGAGCAGTACTTC. It specifies CASSGTGQGALVYEQYF.

V gene TRBV15 combines with J gene TRBJ2-1, with D maybe TRBD1 (6 bases). V lost 2 bases to trimming and J lost 0 bases, with 11 bases between them. Germline CDR1 and CDR2: LNHNV and YYDKDF (reference sequence). The CDR3 consists of 16 residues. As DNA, the CDR3 is TGTGCCACCAGCAGACAACAGGGCAGCTCCTACAATGAGCAGTTCTTC. Encoded protein: CATSRQQGSSYNEQFF.